Following are 27 T cell receptor beta chains from one sample sequenced in a study of HIV-infected patients and healthy controls. Alpha and beta constant-region primers primed reverse transcription of 500 to 550 ng RNA. Using multiplexing indices, alpha and beta chain libraries were generated apart by chain-specific third strand synthesis. Each CDR3 protein is one row after TCRdb ran MiXCR on the 5' RACE reads. Of about 350 distinct CDR3 sequences listed, about 76% are singletons. Roughly three months, about 14 weeks, into antiretroviral therapy, follow-up blood was collected. No cell fractionation was done, so the repertoire covers all unsorted peripheral blood T cells. The material was blood, obtained during antiretroviral therapy. The source is an adult with HIV infection.

About this clonotype itself: The library was designed around alpha chains, so this beta chain is a stray read whose abundance carries little weight. The chain is built from TRBV11-2 and TRBJ1-1; D is undetermined. The germline V and J ends were trimmed by 6 bases and 0 bases, with 8 bases remaining between them. The germline V gene encodes CDR1 SGHAT and CDR2 FQNNGV. The CDR3 has 13 amino acids. The chain's CDR3 is CASSQNMNTEAFF. CDR3 bases: TGTGCCAGCAGTCAAAATATGAACACTGAAGCTTTCTTT.

The table lists this clonotype with a few counts. As an off-target read in a library built for alpha chains, this beta chain has a frequency of little significance. The V and J genes are TRBV9 and TRBJ1-4; D not resolved. The CDR3 has 16 residues. Germline CDR1 and CDR2: SGDLS and YYNGEE. The V and J ends lost 3 bases and 5 bases respectively, with 17 bases between them. The CDR3 sequence is CASSGNLGLSNEKLFF. Here the CDR3 DNA reads TGTGCCAGCAGCGGTAATTTAGGGCTCAGCAATGAAAAACTGTTTTTT.

Notes on this clonotype: This beta chain lies outside the target of a library built for alpha chains; its clone size means little. V is TRBV5-1 and J is TRBJ2-7, with 9 bases that match TRBD1. Unmatched junction bases numbered 6, after V lost 4 bases and J lost 4 bases. Germline CDR1 reads SGHRS; CDR2 reads YFSETQ. CDR3 length: 14 residues. The CDR3, as DNA: TGCGCCAGCAGCCCCCGGGACAGGGAGTACGAGCAGTACTTC. It translates to CASSPRDREYEQYF. The complete variable domain, with remaining parts taken from reference TRBV5-1 and TRBJ2-7, reads KAGVTQTPRYLIKTRGQQVTLSCSPISGHRSVSWYQQTPGQGLQFLFEYFSETQRNKGNFPGRFSGRQFSNSRSEMNVSTLELGDSALYLCASSPRDREYEQYFGPGTRLTVT.

As for this clonotype: In a library made to pick up alpha chains, this beta chain is a stray read with a size that means little. This rearrangement joins TRBV28 to TRBJ1-1, with 9 bases lining up with TRBD1. The CDR3 is 17 residues long. The V gene's germline CDR1 is MDHEN and CDR2 SYDVKM. Germline trimming cut 5 bases from V and 1 base from J; bases unmatched to any gene: 11. CDR3 DNA: TGTGCCAGCAGTCCCTGGACAGGGGCGAGAGGGAACACTGAAGCTTTCTTT. Translating gives CASSPWTGARGNTEAFF.

With regard to this clonotype: This beta chain was picked up by a library intended for alpha chains and is off target, so its count carries little meaning. V usage is TRBV4-2 and J usage is TRBJ1-5; 9 bases are shared with TRBD1. V shed 2 bases, J shed 2 bases, and the junction held 10 bases outside the gene matches. CDR3 length: 18 residues. CDR1 is LGHNA, CDR2 YNFKEQ, per germline. Written as DNA, the CDR3 is TGTGCCAGCAGCCAAACGGGACAGGGAGGGACGGGCAATCAGCCCCAGCATTTT. Its translation: CASSQTGQGGTGNQPQHF.

Remarks on this clonotype: Since the library was made to target alpha chains, this beta chain is a stray read and its abundance is not meaningful. This chain connects TRBV7-8 to TRBJ2-5; D is undetermined. CDR1 SGHVS and CDR2 FQNEAQ come from the germline V gene. The CDR3 is 15 amino acids. Trimming stripped 5 bases from V and 5 bases from J, with 18 bases between. CDR3 loop: CASSPSAANLETQYF. CDR3 nucleotides: TGTGCCAGCAGCCCCTCGGCTGCAAACTTGGAGACCCAGTACTTC.

This clonotype was seen a handful of times. The library was built for alpha chains, so this beta chain is an off-target read and its size means little. The rearrangement links TRBV20-1 to TRBJ1-5, with 10 nucleotides matching TRBD1. Germline V gene sequence: CDR1 DFQATT, CDR2 SNEGSKA (reference sequence). The CDR3 totals 14 residues. With V trimmed by 6 bases and J by 6 bases, 8 bases remained unmatched. CDR3 coding DNA: TGCAGTGCCAGGACAGGGGGGGAGGGTCAGCCCCAGCATTTT. Translated: CSARTGGEGQPQHF.

Concerning this clonotype: Being off target in a library aimed at alpha chains, this beta chain has a size of little meaning. The chain joins TRBV28 to TRBJ2-1, with 8 bases fitting TRBD2. CDR1 is MDHEN, CDR2 SYDVKM, per germline. Trimming took 3 bases from V and 10 from J; bases not matched to a gene: 17. The CDR3 runs 17 residues. The CDR3 is CASSLPRLASREGEQFF. Written as DNA, the CDR3 is TGTGCCAGCAGTTTGCCTCGACTAGCAAGTCGGGAGGGGGAGCAGTTCTTC.

Turning to this clonotype: This beta chain represents an off-target read in a library built for alpha chains; its size is of limited meaning. V is TRBV11-2 and J is TRBJ2-7; TRBD2 matches 7 bases. In germline, CDR1 is SGHAT, CDR2 FQNNGV. V lost 2 bases, J lost 3 bases, and 7 bases stayed unmatched. This CDR3 is 15 amino acids long. CDR3 residues: CASSLTAGDRYEQYF. The CDR3 coding sequence is TGTGCCAGCAGCTTAACGGCGGGAGACCGCTACGAGCAGTACTTC.

As regards this clonotype: Little can be read into the size of this beta chain, an off-target read in a library designed for alpha chains. J is TRBJ2-2 and V is TRBV12-3 or TRBV12-4; no clear D gene. The CDR3 extends over 14 amino acids. Trimming pared 8 bases from V and 1 base from J, leaving 11 bases between. CDR3: CASGPPGNTGELFF. Written as DNA, the CDR3 is TGTGCCAGCGGCCCCCCGGGGAACACCGGGGAGCTGTTTTTT.

With regard to this clonotype: Found in a library prepared for alpha chains, this beta chain is an off-target read, and its abundance has little meaning. The gene calls are TRBV4-1 and TRBJ2-3; D not resolved. CDR3 size: 12 residues. V was shortened by 4 bases and J by 2 bases, with 4 bases between the two germline ends. In germline, CDR1 is MGHRA, CDR2 YSYEKL. The chain's CDR3 is CASSPDTDTQYF. The DNA of the CDR3 is TGCGCCAGCAGCCCGGACACAGATACGCAGTATTTT.

In this sample, this clonotype is hyperexpanded. The library was built for alpha chains, so this beta chain is an off-target read and its size means little. The chain uses TRBV7-3 and TRBJ2-3; 8 nucleotides line up with TRBD2. The germline CDR1 and CDR2 sequences are SGHTA and FQGTGA. V gave up 5 bases and J gave up 1 base; unmatched junction bases: 5. There are 15 residues in the CDR3. The CDR3 spells CASSPDSGGTDTQYF. CDR3 in DNA: TGTGCCAGCAGCCCCGATAGCGGGGGCACAGATACGCAGTATTTT.

In its sample, this clonotype ranks as hyperexpanded. This beta chain turned up in a library designed for alpha chains; as an off-target read, its abundance says little. The rearrangement uses TRBV15 and TRBJ2-4; maybe TRBD2 (5 bases). Germline assignment: CDR1 LNHNV and CDR2 YYDKDF (reference sequence). The V end lost 1 base, the J end lost 5 bases, and 12 bases lay between the germline ends. The CDR3 covers 15 residues. CDR3 sequence reads: CATSRADFLQNIQYF. Here the CDR3 DNA reads TGTGCCACCAGCAGAGCGGACTTTTTGCAAAACATTCAGTACTTC. Together with reference TRBV15 and TRBJ2-4, the CDR3 gives the full variable domain: DAMVIQNPRYQVTQFGKPVTLSCSQTLNHNVMYWYQQKSSQAPKLLFHYYDKDFNNEADTPDNFQSRRPNTSFCFLDIRSPGLGDTAMYLCATSRADFLQNIQYFGAGTRLSVL.

This clonotype was seen a single time. This beta chain is an off-target read within a library intended for alpha chains, so its frequency means little. The CDR3 DNA reads TGTGCCAGCAGCTTAACCGGGGCATATACTGAAGCTTTCTTT. It codes for CASSLTGAYTEAFF. This chain uses TRBV7-9 with TRBJ1-1, with a possible D match to TRBD1 (5 bases). Looked up from germline, CDR1 is SEHNR and CDR2 is FQNEAQ (reference sequence). This CDR3 comprises 14 residues. V lost 2 bases and J lost 5, with 12 bases in between.

This clonotype was counted a few times. As an off-target read in a library built for alpha chains, this beta chain has a frequency of little significance. The V and J genes are TRBV10-3 and TRBJ2-5; the match to TRBD2 covers 10 bases. Germline V gene sequence: CDR1 ENHRY, CDR2 SYGVKD. The CDR3 runs to 15 residues. V was pared by 2 bases and J by 5 bases, with 5 bases of the junction left unmatched. This CDR3 is CAISEPSGSPETQYF. The CDR3 DNA sequence: TGTGCCATCAGTGAGCCTAGCGGGAGTCCCGAGACCCAGTACTTC.

On this clonotype itself: For a library built for alpha chains, this beta chain is a stray read; little rests on its size. This chain connects TRBV7-2 to TRBJ2-3; TRBD1 might be the D (6 bases). V was shortened by 5 bases and J by 1 base, with 13 bases between the two germline ends. In germline, CDR1 is SGHTA, CDR2 FQGNSA. This CDR3 is 15 amino acids long. This chain's CDR3 is CASSVTRTGTDTQYF. The CDR3 region has the DNA TGTGCCAGCAGCGTCACCAGGACAGGCACAGATACGCAGTATTTT.

Concerning this clonotype itself: The size of this beta chain means little, since it is a stray read in a library made for alpha chains. V is TRBV2 and J is TRBJ1-4; D may be TRBD1 (6 bases). V lost 8 bases to trimming and J lost 0 bases, with 10 bases between them. The germline gives CDR1 SNHLY, CDR2 FYNNEI. The CDR3 runs 14 residues. The CDR3 reads CASEGGATNEKLFF. As DNA, the CDR3 is TGTGCCAGCGAGGGGGGCGCAACTAATGAAAAACTGTTTTTT.

As to this clonotype: This beta chain is an off-target read within a library intended for alpha chains, so its frequency means little. The chain is built from TRBV18 and TRBJ2-4; D possibly uses TRBD1 or TRBD2 (5 bases each). The germline gives CDR1 KGHSH, CDR2 LQKENI. Trimming cost V 2 bases and J 1 base, with 6 bases left between them. The CDR3 is 14 residues long. CDR3 nucleotide sequence: TGTGCCAGCTCACCAGGGACGGCCAAAAACATTCAGTACTTC. This translates into CASSPGTAKNIQYF.

This clonotype was observed a handful of times. Since the library was made to target alpha chains, this beta chain is a stray read and its abundance is not meaningful. This rearrangement joins TRBV7-8 to TRBJ2-7; 8 positions agree with TRBD1. The CDR3 sequence is 14 residues long. The germline CDR1 and CDR2 sequences are SGHVS and FQNEAQ. With V trimmed by 2 bases and J by 5 bases, 5 bases remained unmatched. The CDR3 is CASSLTDRVHEQYF. The CDR3 nucleotides are TGTGCCAGCAGCTTAACGGACAGGGTACACGAGCAGTACTTC. Variable domain in full (rest from reference TRBV7-8 and TRBJ2-7): GAGVSQSPRYKVAKRGQDVALRCDPISGHVSLFWYQQALGQGPEFLTYFQNEAQLDKSGLPSDRFFAERPEGSVSTLKIQRTQQEDSAVYLCASSLTDRVHEQYFGPGTRLTVT.

This clonotype was seen more than once but under ten times. This beta chain is an off-target read within a library intended for alpha chains, so its frequency means little. The chain uses TRBV20-1 and TRBJ2-5; D remains ambiguous. This CDR3 is 14 amino acids long. CDR1 and CDR2 from the germline V gene are DFQATT and SNEGSKA (reference sequence). Trimming left V 6 bases short and J 3 bases short, with 17 bases between. CDR3 sequence: CSAQHGGRKETQYF. The DNA for the CDR3 is TGCAGTGCACAACACGGCGGACGGAAAGAGACCCAGTACTTC.

Comments on this clonotype: Since it is a stray read in a library aimed at alpha chains, this beta chain has a size that is not meaningful. V and J are TRBV7-9 and TRBJ1-3; tentative D call: TRBD1 (5 bases). Germline assignment: CDR1 SEHNR and CDR2 FQNEAQ (reference sequence). The V end was cut by 4 bases, the J end by 1 base, with 11 bases between. This CDR3 has 15 amino acids. DNA for the CDR3: TGTGCCAGCAGCTCTATGGGGGTTTCTGGAAACACCATATATTTT. Translation: CASSSMGVSGNTIYF.

For this clonotype: This beta chain came through as a stray read in a library set up for alpha chains, and its size says little. V gene TRBV19 combines with J gene TRBJ1-4, with D unresolved. The germline gives CDR1 LNHDA, CDR2 SQIVND (reference sequence). The CDR3 extends over 17 amino acids. The V gene lost 3 bases and the J gene lost 3 bases, with 17 bases spanning the gap. CDR3 DNA sequence: TGTGCCAGTAGTATTCGATTGGGAGCTGCCTCTAATGAAAAACTGTTTTTT. Its translation: CASSIRLGAASNEKLFF. Variable domain in full (rest from reference TRBV19 and TRBJ1-4): DGGITQSPKYLFRKEGQNVTLSCEQNLNHDAMYWYRQDPGQGLRLIYYSQIVNDFQKGDIAEGYSVSREKKESFPLTVTSAQKNPTAFYLCASSIRLGAASNEKLFFGSGTQLSVL.

In the case of this clonotype: This beta chain turned up in a library designed for alpha chains; as an off-target read, its abundance says little. The CDR3 protein is CASSLWSGSNEKLFF. The CDR3 nucleotides read TGTGCCAGCAGTTTATGGTCAGGGAGTAATGAAAAACTGTTTTTT. The genes are TRBV28 and TRBJ1-4, with D perhaps matching TRBD1 (5 bases). V lost 0 bases and J lost 4, with 9 bases in between. CDR3 length equals 15 residues. Germline CDR1 reads MDHEN; CDR2 reads SYDVKM.

This clonotype was recorded only once. The library was designed around alpha chains, so this beta chain is a stray read whose abundance carries little weight. The gene calls are TRBV7-2 and TRBJ1-5; unclear D gene. The CDR3 spans 12 residues. Trimming cost V 3 bases and J 0 bases, with 0 bases left between them. Looked up from germline, CDR1 is SGHTA and CDR2 is FQGNSA. CDR3 coding DNA: TGTGCCAGCAGCTTTAGCAATCAGCCCCAGCATTTT. Translating it yields CASSFSNQPQHF.

In regard to this clonotype: This beta chain appears as a stray read in a library generated for alpha chains; its size is not informative. This chain links TRBV7-9 with TRBJ2-3; D not certain. Germline values: CDR1 SEHNR, CDR2 FQNEAQ (reference sequence). The CDR3 loop spans 15 amino acids. V lost 3 bases and J lost 0, with 10 bases in between. The CDR3 DNA is TGTGCCAGCAGCTTTGGCGGACCTAGCACAGATACGCAGTATTTT. Its translation is CASSFGGPSTDTQYF.

Of note for this clonotype: This beta chain slipped into a library made for alpha chains as a stray read, so its size is not meaningful. The genes are TRBV6-2 or TRBV6-3 and TRBJ2-7; D gene ambiguous. Germline CDR1 MNHEY, CDR2 SVGEGT. Trimming removed 7 bases at V and 3 bases at J, with 10 bases between. The CDR3 runs to 12 residues. The CDR3 spells CASKGLHYEQYF. In DNA, the CDR3 is TGTGCCAGCAAGGGATTACACTACGAGCAGTACTTC.

Turning to this clonotype: This beta chain lies outside the target of a library built for alpha chains; its clone size means little. This chain links TRBV5-1 with TRBJ2-7; D is perhaps TRBD2 (6 bases). Germline lookup yields CDR1 SGHRS and CDR2 YFSETQ. V was shortened by 0 bases and J by 3 bases, with 10 bases between the two germline ends. The CDR3 is 14 amino acids. The CDR3 DNA reads TGCGCCAGCAGCTTGGGGCTAGCGCGCTACGAGCAGTACTTC. Its protein is CASSLGLARYEQYF.